The present T cell receptor beta chain was sequenced within a study of blood T cells in healthy people across ages. Overall study results and limits: CMV status of donors was not determined, possibly confounding expanded clonotype changes. Greater diversity and more naive CD4+ cells were seen in long-lived donors than in aged donors.

In regard to this clonotype: The target antigen is unknown.

This CDR3 has 14 residues. With 5 bases clipped from V and 7 bases from J, the junction kept 5 bases outside the gene matches. Primers used in a second PCR of roughly 7 to 11 cycles were a sample-barcoded 5' primer and a J-beta primer mix. Each TCR beta cDNA got a 12-nucleotide random molecular identifier. TCRdb reanalysed the 5' RACE reads using MiXCR and keeps one entry per CDR3 protein. The top ten hold 13% of the sample, which has 650,000 to 800,000 distinct CDR3 sequences, 52% seen once. The rearrangement links TRBV12-3 or TRBV12-4 to TRBJ2-1, with 10 nucleotides matching TRBD2. This TCR was sampled from a woman over 75 in good health. Sequencing was done on a sample of blood. Written as DNA, the CDR3 is TGTGCCAGCAGTGTTTCTAGCGGGGGAAATGAGCAGTTCTTC. As protein: CASSVSSGGNEQFF.